What follows are 4 T cell receptor beta chains derived from one specimen sequenced in a study of cytomegalovirus exposure and HLA in healthy donors. Some clones are missing from TCRdb's copy, which holds only in-frame ones; the method was immunoSEQ multiplex PCR. The repertoire holds about 65,000 clones, with 92% as singletons. The sequenced sample consisted of PBMCs. These TCRs come from a woman younger than 30 in good health and CMV-seronegative.

This chain connects TRBV28 to TRBJ1-2, with TRBD1 identical over 9 bases. J lost 8 bases, V lost 5 bases, and 9 bases had no gene match. There are 14 residues in the CDR3. Germline-derived CDR1 and CDR2 are MDHEN and SYDVKM. The CDR3: CASSLQGALGGYTF. CDR3 coding DNA: TGTGCCAGCAGTCTACAGGGGGCATTAGGAGGCTACACCTTC.

This clone was observed a single time. At one end the junction does not follow the germline gene, possibly because of a read error. The V call is TRBV7-7, the J call TRBJ1-1; weak D call: TRBD1 (5 bases). The length of the CDR3 is 13 residues. Germline CDR1 and CDR2: SSHAT and FNYEAQ (reference sequence). CDR3 sequence reads: CASSRNQGARAFF. The DNA of the CDR3 is TGTGCTAGCAGCCGAAATCAGGGTGCCCGGGCTTTCTTT. The complete variable domain, with remaining parts taken from reference TRBV7-7 and TRBJ1-1, reads GAGVSQSPRYKVTKRGQDVTLRCDPISSHATLYWYQQALGQGPEFLTYFNYEAQPDKSGLPSDRFSAERPEGSISTLTIQRTEQRDSAMYRCASSRNQGARAFFGQGTRLTVV.

This clone was observed once. V gene TRBV19 combines with J gene TRBJ1-2; 8 positions match TRBD1. The germline gives CDR1 LNHDA, CDR2 SQIVND (reference sequence). The trim removed 4 bases at V and 8 bases at J, leaving 9 bases unmatched. The CDR3 totals 14 residues. CDR3 amino acids: CASSTQTGDFGYTF. The CDR3 nucleotides read TGTGCCAGTAGTACCCAGACAGGGGACTTCGGCTACACCTTC.

The chain employs TRBV7-2 and TRBJ2-5; D possibly corresponds to TRBD2 (5 bases). The CDR3 covers 13 residues. CDR1 and CDR2 from the germline V gene are SGHTA and FQGNSA. Between the trimmed V and J ends, which lost 0 bases and 5 bases, there was a span of 7 bases. The chain's CDR3 is CASSLAREETQYF. The CDR3 nucleotides are TGTGCCAGCAGCTTAGCGAGGGAGGAGACCCAGTACTTC. The whole variable domain, filled in from reference TRBV7-2 and TRBJ2-5, reads GAGVSQSPSNKVTEKGKDVELRCDPISGHTALYWYRQSLGQGLEFLIYFQGNSAPDKSGLPSDRFSAERTGGSVSTLTIQRTQQEDSAVYLCASSLAREETQYFGPGTRLLVL.